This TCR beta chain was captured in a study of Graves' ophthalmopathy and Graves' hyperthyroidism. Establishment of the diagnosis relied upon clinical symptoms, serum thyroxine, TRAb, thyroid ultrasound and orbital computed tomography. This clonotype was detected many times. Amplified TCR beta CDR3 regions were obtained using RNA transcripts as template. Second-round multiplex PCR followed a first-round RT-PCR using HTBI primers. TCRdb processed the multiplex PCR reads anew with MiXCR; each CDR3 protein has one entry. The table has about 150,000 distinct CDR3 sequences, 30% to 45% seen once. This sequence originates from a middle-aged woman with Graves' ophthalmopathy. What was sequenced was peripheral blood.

CDR3 in DNA: TGTGCCAGCAGTCCCGACAGGGGGCATGGCTACACCTTC. The encoded protein is CASSPDRGHGYTF. The chain employs TRBV7-9 and TRBJ1-2; 10 nucleotides match TRBD1. V shed 6 bases and J 6 bases; nucleotides not matched to a gene: 4. Germline loops: CDR1 SEHNR, CDR2 FQNEAQ (reference sequence). The CDR3 has 13 residues.